This T cell receptor (beta chain) was profiled in a study of glioma-infiltrating T cells after dendritic cell vaccination. Points from the study as a whole: Longer survival after dendritic cell vaccination followed higher pretreatment TIL content.

Using immunoSEQ multiplex PCR, the repertoire was profiled, and TCRdb retains in-frame clones only, with some absent. Found here are 72,000 or so clones, 80% to 90% of them singletons; the top ten hold 2% to 2.5%. Documented time point: after dendritic cell vaccination, including at tumor progression/relapse. About this clone itself: The antigen is unknown.

This clonotype originated in a human donor with glioblastoma. This specimen was blood, taken after dendritic cell vaccination.

The CDR3, as DNA: TGTGCCAGCAGCTTGTTTGGGGCCGGACAGGGTGGCGAGCAGTACTTC. Protein sequence: CASSLFGAGQGGEQYF. The J gene is TRBJ2-7, the V gene TRBV7-2, with TRBD1 matching over 8 bases. This CDR3 spans 16 amino acids. The trim removed 3 bases at V and 6 bases at J, leaving 13 bases unmatched. Germline CDR1 and CDR2: SGHTA and FQGNSA.